The 11 T cell receptor beta chains listed next were all sequenced from one sample in a study of shared clonotypes between healthy human individuals. Method: immunoSEQ multiplex PCR; TCRdb's copy keeps in-frame clones and lacks some. The repertoire has 2 million to 2.5 million clones, just under 95% of them found once; the top ten carry around 0.4%. Material for sequencing was naive CD4+ T cells from PBMCs. Subset in this sample: CD45RA+ positively selected. Receptors originate from a man younger than 35 in good health. Some clones in this sample may be carry-over from other donors' samples.

The chain recombines TRBV6-1 with TRBJ1-2; TRBD1 might be the D (5 bases). This CDR3 comprises 14 residues. V was cut by 11 bases and J by 7 bases, with 23 bases left in between. Germline CDR1 reads MNHNS; CDR2 reads SASEGT. The CDR3 is CAARRTYFGGGYTF. The DNA of the CDR3 is TGTGCCGCAAGGCGGACCTACTTTGGGGGTGGCTACACCTTC.

The rearrangement uses TRBV5-1 and TRBJ2-7; D is unclear. The CDR3 is made up of 14 amino acids. Per the germline V gene, CDR1 is SGHRS and CDR2 is YFSETQ. V was trimmed by 0 bases and J by 4 bases, leaving 11 bases between them. CDR3 amino acids: CASSLETQPYEQYF. DNA for the CDR3: TGCGCCAGCAGCTTGGAGACCCAACCGTACGAGCAGTACTTC. Using reference TRBV5-1 and TRBJ2-7 for the parts outside the CDR3, the full variable domain is KAGVTQTPRYLIKTRGQQVTLSCSPISGHRSVSWYQQTPGQGLQFLFEYFSETQRNKGNFPGRFSGRQFSNSRSEMNVSTLELGDSALYLCASSLETQPYEQYFGPGTRLTVT.

The rearrangement uses TRBV5-1 and TRBJ2-3; 8 bases agree with TRBD2. Unmatched junction bases numbered 8, after V lost 7 bases and J lost 7 bases. The CDR3 is made up of 13 amino acids. Germline CDR1 is SGHRS and CDR2 is YFSETQ. The DNA of the CDR3 is TGCGCCAGCGCCCGGGGGGGCGCCAATACGCAGTATTTT. Its protein is CASARGGANTQYF.

This clone was detected once. This chain uses TRBV2 with TRBJ1-3, with 8 bases lining up with TRBD1. Unmatched junction bases numbered 5, after V lost 6 bases and J lost 4 bases. CDR3 length: 14 residues. Germline-derived CDR1 and CDR2 are SNHLY and FYNNEI. CDR3 DNA sequence: TGTGCCAGCAGGAAGACAGGGGTCGGAAACACCATATATTTT. It yields the protein CASRKTGVGNTIYF.

This chain joins TRBV10-2 and TRBJ1-2; no clear D gene. The CDR3 is made up of 14 amino acids. Deletions cut 0 bases from V and 2 bases from J, with 7 bases between. CDR1 and CDR2 from the germline V gene are WSHSY and SAAADI. The CDR3 DNA is TGCGCCAGCAGTGAGTCCAAGACCAACTATGGCTACACCTTC. Translating gives CASSESKTNYGYTF.

This sequence joins TRBV2 and TRBJ2-5; D is perhaps TRBD2 (5 bases). The assigned J gene may be wrong: the sequence end matches TRBJ2-7 better. Germline-derived CDR1 and CDR2 are SNHLY and FYNNEI. There are 15 residues in the CDR3. CDR3: CASSPRQAGSYEQYF. CDR3 in DNA: TGTGCCAGCAGTCCGAGGCAGGCGGGCAGTTACGAGCAGTACTTC.

The J gene is TRBJ1-1, the V gene TRBV7-2; D is possibly TRBD1 (5 bases). Germline lookup yields CDR1 SGHTA and CDR2 FQGNSA. This CDR3 region has 16 residues. The V and J ends lost 5 bases and 3 bases respectively, with 19 bases between them. The CDR3 DNA sequence: TGTGCCAGCAGCCCCTCGGCAGGGAGAGCTGACACTGAAGCTTTCTTT. It translates to CASSPSAGRADTEAFF.

The rearrangement links TRBV7-9 to TRBJ1-1; 8 bases are shared with TRBD1. The J segment lost 3 bases and the V segment lost 0 bases, leaving 12 bases of the junction unmatched. This CDR3 region has 18 residues. Per germline, CDR1 SEHNR and CDR2 FQNEAQ (reference sequence). CDR3 nucleotides: TGTGCCAGCAGCTTAGCGCGCCAGGGGGCGGGTCTGGACACTGAAGCTTTCTTT. It encodes CASSLARQGAGLDTEAFF.

Concerning this clone: This same CDR3 is encoded by further DNA sequences in the sample. V and J are TRBV5-6 and TRBJ2-6; the D is unclear. CDR1 SGHDT and CDR2 YYEEEE come from the germline V gene. V was clipped by 0 bases and J by 1 base, with 5 bases between them. The CDR3 sequence is 15 residues long. The CDR3 is CASSLVGSGANVLTF. CDR3 in DNA: TGTGCCAGCAGCTTGGTCGGATCTGGGGCCAACGTCCTGACTTTC.

The rearrangement joins TRBV30 to TRBJ2-6; no clear D. Between the trimmed V and J ends, which lost 8 bases and 2 bases, there was a span of 13 bases. The germline V gene has CDR1 GTSNPN and CDR2 SVGIG (reference sequence). This CDR3 comprises 14 residues. The CDR3 region has the DNA TGTGCCCGGAATGACAACCCTGGGGCCAACGTCCTGACTTTC. This sequence encodes CARNDNPGANVLTF.

This clone occurred once. The chain recombines TRBV15 with TRBJ1-3; D not resolved. Trimming left V 0 bases short and J 0 bases short, with 15 bases between. Germline V lookup: CDR1 LNHNV, CDR2 YYDKDF (reference sequence). CDR3 length: 18 residues. CDR3 DNA: TGTGCCACCAGCAGAGATATGCAACGGGCAACCTCTGGAAACACCATATATTTT. It is translated as CATSRDMQRATSGNTIYF.